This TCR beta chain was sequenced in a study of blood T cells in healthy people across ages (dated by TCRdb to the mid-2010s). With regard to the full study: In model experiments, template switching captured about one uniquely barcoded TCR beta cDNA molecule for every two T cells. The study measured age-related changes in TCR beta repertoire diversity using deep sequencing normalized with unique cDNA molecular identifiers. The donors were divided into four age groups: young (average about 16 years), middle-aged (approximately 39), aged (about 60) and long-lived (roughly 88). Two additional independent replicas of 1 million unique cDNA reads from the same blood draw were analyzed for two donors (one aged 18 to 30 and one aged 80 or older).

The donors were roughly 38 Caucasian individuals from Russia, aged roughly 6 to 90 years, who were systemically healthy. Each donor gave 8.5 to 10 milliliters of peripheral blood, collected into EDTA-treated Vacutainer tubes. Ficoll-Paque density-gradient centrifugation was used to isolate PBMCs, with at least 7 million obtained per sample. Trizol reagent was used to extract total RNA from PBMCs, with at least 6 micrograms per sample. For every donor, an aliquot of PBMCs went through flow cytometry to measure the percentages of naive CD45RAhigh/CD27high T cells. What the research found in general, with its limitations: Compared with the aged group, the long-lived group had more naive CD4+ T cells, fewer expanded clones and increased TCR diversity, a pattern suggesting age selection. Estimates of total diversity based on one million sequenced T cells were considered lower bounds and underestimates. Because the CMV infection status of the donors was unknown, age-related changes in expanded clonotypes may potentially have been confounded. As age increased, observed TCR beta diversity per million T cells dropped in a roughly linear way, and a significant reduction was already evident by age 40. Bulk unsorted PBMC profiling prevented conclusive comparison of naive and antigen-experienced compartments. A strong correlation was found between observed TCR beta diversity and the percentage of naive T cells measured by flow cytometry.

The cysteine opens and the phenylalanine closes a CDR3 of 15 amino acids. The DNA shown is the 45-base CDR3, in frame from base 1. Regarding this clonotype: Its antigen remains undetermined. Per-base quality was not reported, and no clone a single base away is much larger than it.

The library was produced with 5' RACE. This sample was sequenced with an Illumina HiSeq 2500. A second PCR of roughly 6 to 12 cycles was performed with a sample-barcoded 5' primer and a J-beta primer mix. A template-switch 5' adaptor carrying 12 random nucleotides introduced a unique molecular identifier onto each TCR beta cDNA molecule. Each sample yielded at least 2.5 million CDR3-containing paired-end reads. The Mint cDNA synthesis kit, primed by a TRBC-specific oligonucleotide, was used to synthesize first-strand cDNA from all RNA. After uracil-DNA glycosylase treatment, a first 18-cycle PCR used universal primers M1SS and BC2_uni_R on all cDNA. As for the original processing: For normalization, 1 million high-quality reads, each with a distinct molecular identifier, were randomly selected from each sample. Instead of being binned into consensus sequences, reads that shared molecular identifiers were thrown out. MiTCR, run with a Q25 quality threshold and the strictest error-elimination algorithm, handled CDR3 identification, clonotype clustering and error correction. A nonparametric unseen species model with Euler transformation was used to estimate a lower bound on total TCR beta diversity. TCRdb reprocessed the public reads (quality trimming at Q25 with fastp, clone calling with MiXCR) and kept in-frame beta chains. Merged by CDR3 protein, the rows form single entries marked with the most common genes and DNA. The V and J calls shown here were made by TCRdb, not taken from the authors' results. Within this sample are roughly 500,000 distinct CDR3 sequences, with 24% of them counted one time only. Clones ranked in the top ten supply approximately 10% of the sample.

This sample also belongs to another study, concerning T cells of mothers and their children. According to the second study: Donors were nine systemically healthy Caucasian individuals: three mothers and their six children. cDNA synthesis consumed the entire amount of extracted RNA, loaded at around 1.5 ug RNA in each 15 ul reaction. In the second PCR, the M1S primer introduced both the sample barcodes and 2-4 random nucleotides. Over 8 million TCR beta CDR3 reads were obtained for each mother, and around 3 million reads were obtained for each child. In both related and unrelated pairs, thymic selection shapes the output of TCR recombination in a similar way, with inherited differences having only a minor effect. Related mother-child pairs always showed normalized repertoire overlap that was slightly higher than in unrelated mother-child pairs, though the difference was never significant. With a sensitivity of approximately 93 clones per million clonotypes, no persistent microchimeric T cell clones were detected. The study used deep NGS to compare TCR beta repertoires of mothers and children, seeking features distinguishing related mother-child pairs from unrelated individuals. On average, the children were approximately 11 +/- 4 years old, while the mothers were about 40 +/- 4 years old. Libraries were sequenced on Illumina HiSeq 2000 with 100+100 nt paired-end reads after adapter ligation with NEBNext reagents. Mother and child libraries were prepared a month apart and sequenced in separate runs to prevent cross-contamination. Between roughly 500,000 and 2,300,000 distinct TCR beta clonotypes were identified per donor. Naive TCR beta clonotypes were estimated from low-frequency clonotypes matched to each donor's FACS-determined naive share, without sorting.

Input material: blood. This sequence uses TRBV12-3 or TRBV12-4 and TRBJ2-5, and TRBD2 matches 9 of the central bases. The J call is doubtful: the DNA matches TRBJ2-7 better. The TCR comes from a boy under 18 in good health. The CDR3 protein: CASSLGGGALYEQYF. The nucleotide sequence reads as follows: TGTGCCAGCAGTTTAGGCGGGGGGGCACTCTACGAGCAGTACTTC.